Listed here are 10 T cell receptor beta chains from one sample, sequenced in a study of blood T cell repertoires in COVID-19. Sequencing was performed with immunoSEQ multiplex PCR; in TCRdb, only in-frame clones are kept and a portion is missing. The table has about 350,000 clones, under 95% seen once; the top ten hold around 3.5%. The specimen was peripheral blood. These receptors were taken from a woman aged 18-30 years who had recovered from COVID-19.

The rearrangement links TRBV4-3 to TRBJ2-1; 10 bases line up with TRBD2. Germline CDR1 is LGHNA and CDR2 is YSLEER. This CDR3 contains 16 residues. Trimming removed 1 base from V and 4 bases from J; junction bases left unmatched: 4. CDR3 nucleotide sequence: TGCGCCAGCAGCCAAGTTGGAGCGGGAGGGTACAATGAGCAGTTCTTC. It specifies CASSQVGAGGYNEQFF.

The rearrangement links TRBV7-8 to TRBJ2-2, with 8 bases that match TRBD1. The CDR3 runs to 15 residues. The trim removed 5 bases at V and 4 bases at J, leaving 6 bases unmatched. Germline V gene sequence: CDR1 SGHVS, CDR2 FQNEAQ. The CDR3 region is CASSPRQGSTGELFF. The CDR3, as DNA: TGTGCCAGCAGCCCCAGACAGGGGTCCACCGGGGAGCTGTTTTTT.

The chain recombines TRBV11-3 with TRBJ1-3, with D hard to call. The CDR3 sequence is 16 residues long. CDR1 and CDR2 from the germline V gene are SGHNT and YENEEA. V lost 4 bases, J lost 0 bases, and 13 bases lay in between. The DNA for the CDR3 is TGTGCCAGCAGCTGGAGGACTGCCAGCTCTGGAAACACCATATATTTT. It translates to CASSWRTASSGNTIYF.

The chain joins TRBV19 to TRBJ2-2; 8 bases line up with TRBD1. The CDR3 loop spans 15 amino acids. The J segment lost 5 bases and the V segment lost 5 bases, leaving 7 bases of the junction unmatched. Germline CDR1 and CDR2: LNHDA and SQIVND (reference sequence). The CDR3 loop is CASSWTGRYTGELFF. The CDR3 coding sequence is TGTGCCAGTAGTTGGACAGGGAGATATACCGGGGAGCTGTTTTTT.

This clone was detected once. The chain carries TRBV7-9 and TRBJ2-5, with a possible D match to TRBD2 (5 bases). The CDR3 runs 17 residues. Germline assignment: CDR1 SEHNR and CDR2 FQNEAQ (reference sequence). The germline V and J ends were trimmed by 1 base and 2 bases, with 17 bases remaining between them. CDR3 residues: CASSLGLRTGSQETQYF. DNA of the CDR3: TGTGCCAGCAGCTTAGGCCTAAGGACGGGATCACAAGAGACCCAGTACTTC.

The chain couples TRBV7-9 to TRBJ2-3; D is unclear. Trimming removed 5 bases at V and 0 bases at J, with 12 bases between. CDR1 SEHNR and CDR2 FQNEAQ come from the germline V gene (reference sequence). This CDR3 contains 15 residues. CDR3 sequence reads: CASSPMVGSTDTQYF. The DNA for the CDR3 is TGTGCCAGCAGCCCCATGGTCGGGAGCACAGATACGCAGTATTTT. The full variable domain, in which reference TRBV7-9 and TRBJ2-3 provide the parts outside the CDR3, is DTGVSQNPRHKITKRGQNVTFRCDPISEHNRLYWYRQTLGQGPEFLTYFQNEAQLEKSRLLSDRFSAERPKGSFSTLEIQRTEQGDSAMYLCASSPMVGSTDTQYFGPGTRLTVL.

The V gene is TRBV19, the J gene TRBJ1-2; 11 bases are a match to TRBD1. Germline CDR1 LNHDA, CDR2 SQIVND (reference sequence). Trimming at V came to 5 bases and at J to 11 bases, leaving 10 bases not matched to a gene. CDR3 size: 14 residues. CDR3 nucleotides: TGTGCCAGTAGTCCGATCTCCGGGACAGGGGGTTACACCTTC. Encoded protein: CASSPISGTGGYTF.

The rearrangement links TRBV18 to TRBJ1-2; weak D call: TRBD1 (5 bases). This CDR3 is 14 amino acids long. V was cut by 5 bases and J by 4 bases, with 14 bases left in between. Germline CDR1 KGHSH, CDR2 LQKENI. The CDR3 sequence is CASSSSEGSYGYTF. Written as DNA, the CDR3 is TGTGCCAGCTCATCCTCGGAGGGGTCCTATGGCTACACCTTC. The variable domain in full, with the rest retrieved from reference TRBV18 and TRBJ1-2, is NAGVMQNPRHLVRRRGQEARLRCSPMKGHSHVYWYRQLPEEGLKFMVYLQKENIIDESGMPKERFSAEFPKEGPSILRIQQVVRGDSAAYFCASSSSEGSYGYTFGSGTRLTVV.

The chain is built from TRBV6-5 and TRBJ1-1, with a tentative D call TRBD1 (5 bases). CDR3 length equals 12 residues. V lost 6 bases to trimming and J lost 11 bases, with 16 bases between them. Germline V gene sequence: CDR1 MNHEY, CDR2 SVGAGI. In DNA form, the CDR3 reads TGTGCCAGCAGCCGAGACAGTGTCGGGGCTTTCTTT. The encoded protein is CASSRDSVGAFF.

The chain has TRBV5-5 and TRBJ1-4, with 8 bases identical to TRBD1. CDR3 length: 15 amino acids. The germline V gene encodes CDR1 SGHKS and CDR2 YYEKEE (reference sequence). With V trimmed by 5 bases and J by 4 bases, 7 bases remained unmatched. The CDR3 DNA sequence: TGTGCCAGCAGGCGCGGGACAGGTTATAATGAAAAACTGTTTTTT. Protein: CASRRGTGYNEKLFF.